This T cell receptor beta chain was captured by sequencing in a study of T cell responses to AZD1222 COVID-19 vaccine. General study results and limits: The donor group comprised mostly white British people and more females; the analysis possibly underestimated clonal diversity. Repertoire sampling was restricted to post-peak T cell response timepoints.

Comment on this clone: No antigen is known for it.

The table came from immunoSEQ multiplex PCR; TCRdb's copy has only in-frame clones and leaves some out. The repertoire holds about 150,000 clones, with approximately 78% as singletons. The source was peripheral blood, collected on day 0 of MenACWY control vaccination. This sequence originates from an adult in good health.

The CDR3 nucleotides are TGTGCCAGCAGCTACGGGACAAGAAATCAGCCCCAGCATTTT. Residues: CASSYGTRNQPQHF. J is TRBJ1-5 and V is TRBV3-1 (or the pseudogene TRBV3-2), with a weak D call TRBD1 (6 bases). There are 14 residues in the CDR3. V was shortened by 5 bases and J by 4 bases, with 12 bases between the two germline ends. Per germline, CDR1 LGHDT and CDR2 YNNKEL (reference sequence).